This TCR beta chain comes out of a study of cytomegalovirus exposure and HLA in healthy donors. Primers: 60 Vbeta forward and 13 Jbeta reverse. Here immunoSEQ multiplex PCR was the method, and the copy in TCRdb shows in-frame clones only, minus some. The sample consists of around 150,000 clones, 60% to 85% of them appearing once. The CDR3 spans 12 residues. V lost 2 bases to trimming and J lost 9 bases, with 10 bases between them. The germline gives CDR1 MNHNS, CDR2 SASEGT. This TCR was recovered from a man between 45 and 60 years old in good health and CMV-seropositive. Sequencing was done on a sample of PBMCs. The chain combines TRBV6-1 with TRBJ1-1; D unclear. For the CDR3, the DNA is TGTGCCAGCAGTGAACTACGACTTAAAGCTTTCTTT. Translated, it gives CASSELRLKAFF.